The 21 T cell receptor beta chains in this list originate from one sample, sequenced in a study of OX40 agonist ivuxolimab in advanced cancers. Repertoires were generated with immunoSEQ multiplex PCR, while TCRdb's copy carries only in-frame clones and drops some. The table has about 62,000 clones, approximately 85% seen once. Sequencing used CD4+ or CD8+ T cells sorted from blood, obtained in a trial of the OX40 agonist ivuxolimab. These receptors were collected from an adult with an advanced solid tumor such as melanoma, head and neck, liver or kidney cancer.

This clone was picked up one time. The CDR3 protein is CASKHATGELFF. The CDR3 DNA reads TGTGCCAGCAAGCACGCCACCGGGGAGCTGTTTTTT. The chain recombines TRBV11-2 with TRBJ2-2, with D unclear. Germline V gives CDR1 SGHAT, CDR2 FQNNGV. V was cut by 7 bases and J by 4 bases, with 7 bases left in between. CDR3 size: 12 residues.

This clone is a singleton in its sample. The chain has TRBV7-2 and TRBJ1-1; tentatively, D is TRBD1 (6 bases). V shed 3 bases and J shed 6 bases, with 8 bases lying between them. From germline, CDR1 is SGHTA and CDR2 FQGNSA. This CDR3 is built from 12 residues. CDR3 region: CASSFGGPEAFF. In DNA form, the CDR3 reads TGTGCCAGCAGCTTCGGGGGCCCTGAAGCTTTCTTT.

This rearrangement joins TRBV28 to TRBJ2-3; tentative D call: TRBD1 (5 bases). This CDR3 contains 17 residues. Germline-derived CDR1 and CDR2 are MDHEN and SYDVKM. Trimming took off 6 bases at V and 7 bases at J, with 26 bases between the two ends. This CDR3 reads CASSPMRDSRVLYTQYF. The DNA for the CDR3 is TGTGCCAGCAGCCCTATGAGAGACAGTCGGGTTTTGTATACGCAGTATTTT.

The chain joins TRBV7-2 to TRBJ1-6, with D perhaps TRBD1 (6 bases). In germline, CDR1 is SGHTA, CDR2 FQGNSA. The CDR3 extends over 17 amino acids. Between the trimmed V and J ends, which lost 1 base and 6 bases, there was a span of 16 bases. CDR3: CASSLGWGAPGNSPLHF. The CDR3 DNA reads TGTGCCAGCAGCTTAGGTTGGGGGGCGCCGGGTAATTCACCCCTCCACTTT.

This chain links TRBV5-1 with TRBJ2-1, with 8 bases identical to TRBD1. The CDR3 extends over 15 amino acids. Trimming took 0 bases from V and 14 from J; bases not matched to a gene: 13. Germline lookup yields CDR1 SGHRS and CDR2 YFSETQ. This CDR3 reads CASSLATTGLDREFF. The CDR3 region has the DNA TGCGCCAGCAGCTTGGCCACAACCGGTTTGGACAGGGAGTTCTTC.

The rearrangement joins TRBV5-4 to TRBJ2-2; TRBD1 is a possible D gene (5 bases). V shed 4 bases and J shed 0 bases, with 13 bases lying between them. Germline CDR1 is SGHNT and CDR2 is YYREEE (reference sequence). The CDR3 has 16 residues. The CDR3 DNA follows: TGTGCCAGCAGCCTTACACAGGTGACGAACACCGGGGAGCTGTTTTTT. It specifies CASSLTQVTNTGELFF.

The rearrangement joins TRBV10-3 to TRBJ2-5; D possibly corresponds to TRBD2 (7 bases). V lost 5 bases and J 5 bases, leaving 18 bases between the germline ends. The CDR3 is made up of 15 amino acids. Germline V CDR1 and CDR2: ENHRY, SYGVKD. The CDR3 region has the DNA TGTGCCATCAGTAGGGGGACTACCTCCGGGGAGACCCAGTACTTC. Translating gives CAISRGTTSGETQYF.

DNA for the CDR3: TGTGCCTGGAGTGTCGAGACTAGCCATTCCCAGCAGTTCTTC. It codes for CAWSVETSHSQQFF. The chain is built from TRBV30 and TRBJ2-1, with 7 positions matching TRBD2. Per germline, CDR1 GTSNPN and CDR2 SVGIG (reference sequence). Trimming at V came to 0 bases and at J to 11 bases, leaving 10 bases not matched to a gene. CDR3 length: 14 residues.

CDR3 loop: CASSPNSQETQYF. CDR3 in DNA: TGTGCCAGCTCACCAAACAGCCAAGAGACCCAGTACTTC. This sequence joins TRBV18 and TRBJ2-5, with D unclear. CDR1 and CDR2 (germline): KGHSH, LQKENI. Trimming took 2 bases from V and 1 from J, leaving 5 bases between them. The CDR3 sequence is 13 residues long.

This chain joins TRBV28 and TRBJ2-7; D is possibly TRBD1 or TRBD2 (5 bases each). There are 14 residues in the CDR3. Germline CDR1 and CDR2: MDHEN and SYDVKM. V was trimmed by 5 bases and J by 4 bases, leaving 15 bases between them. CDR3 sequence: CASSPGHTPYEQYF. The CDR3 DNA reads TGTGCCAGCAGTCCGGGGCACACTCCATACGAGCAGTACTTC.

The chain recombines TRBV7-2 with TRBJ1-5; D remains ambiguous. V dropped 3 bases and J dropped 1 base, with 7 bases sitting between them. Germline V gene lookup returns CDR1 SGHTA and CDR2 FQGNSA. The CDR3 covers 14 residues. CDR3 amino acids: CASSLMPSNQPQHF. In DNA, the CDR3 is TGTGCCAGCAGCTTGATGCCAAGCAATCAGCCCCAGCATTTT.

In this sample, this clone turned up once. The V and J genes are TRBV6-5 and TRBJ2-7; 10 bases match TRBD1. From germline, CDR1 is MNHEY and CDR2 SVGAGI. The CDR3 sequence is 14 residues long. With V trimmed by 4 bases and J by 6 bases, 6 bases remained unmatched. For the CDR3, the DNA is TGTGCCAGCAGTTCCGGGACAGGGGTTAGCGAGCAGTACTTC. The encoded protein is CASSSGTGVSEQYF.

The J gene is TRBJ2-5, the V gene TRBV28; 8 nucleotides agree with TRBD1. Trimming cost V 7 bases and J 5 bases; bases outside gene matches: 9. This CDR3 is built from 14 residues. Per the germline V gene, CDR1 is MDHEN and CDR2 is SYDVKM. CDR3 in DNA: TGTGCCAGCAACCAGGGGGCAAAATGGGAGACCCAGTACTTC. This codes for CASNQGAKWETQYF.

This clone was picked up one time. The chain carries TRBV28 and TRBJ1-1; D remains unclear. The CDR3 spans 16 residues. The V and J ends lost 10 bases and 3 bases respectively, with 24 bases between them. The V gene's germline CDR1 is MDHEN and CDR2 SYDVKM. Here the CDR3 reads CATTTVGRYMDTEAFF. The DNA of the CDR3 is TGTGCCACCACCACCGTCGGGCGCTATATGGACACTGAAGCTTTCTTT. The full variable domain, completed using reference TRBV28 and TRBJ1-1, is DVKVTQSSRYLVKRTGEKVFLECVQDMDHENMFWYRQDPGLGLRLIYFSYDVKMKEKGDIPEGYSVSREKKERFSLILESASTNQTSMYLCATTTVGRYMDTEAFFGQGTRLTVV.

The CDR3 DNA reads TGTGCCAGCAGCGAGGTCCCACAAAGTCGGGCCAACGTCCTGACTTTC. As protein: CASSEVPQSRANVLTF. This chain links TRBV7-8 with TRBJ2-6; D uncertain. CDR3 size: 16 residues. CDR1 is SGHVS, CDR2 FQNEAQ, per germline. V lost 5 bases to trimming and J lost 5 bases, with 16 bases between them.

The chain employs TRBV6-1 and TRBJ2-1; 12 nucleotides align to TRBD2. This CDR3 comprises 19 residues. Germline CDR1 is MNHNS and CDR2 is SASEGT. V lost 2 bases to trimming and J lost 0 bases; unmatched junction nucleotides: 8. The CDR3 here is CASSELGLAGRSSYNEQFF. The DNA for the CDR3 is TGTGCCAGCAGTGAATTGGGACTAGCGGGCCGAAGCTCCTACAATGAGCAGTTCTTC.

The chain couples TRBV5-1 to TRBJ2-5, with D possibly being TRBD2 (6 bases). This CDR3 is 16 amino acids long. Germline values: CDR1 SGHRS, CDR2 YFSETQ. Deletions cut 4 bases from V and 3 bases from J, with 19 bases between. This CDR3 is CASSLRAGPGEETQYF. DNA of the CDR3: TGCGCCAGCAGCCTCCGTGCGGGGCCCGGAGAAGAGACCCAGTACTTC.

The chain recombines TRBV28 with TRBJ1-2; no definite D call. The germline V and J ends were trimmed by 2 bases and 1 base, with 11 bases remaining between them. Germline loops: CDR1 MDHEN, CDR2 SYDVKM. This CDR3 region has 15 residues. The CDR3 sequence is CASSLGRRNNYGYTF. CDR3 bases: TGTGCCAGCAGTTTAGGTAGGCGGAATAACTATGGCTACACCTTC.

This clone was detected once. This rearrangement joins TRBV28 to TRBJ1-5, with 7 bases that match TRBD1. The CDR3 covers 13 residues. The trim removed 1 base at V and 16 bases at J, leaving 10 bases unmatched. Germline CDR1 and CDR2: MDHEN and SYDVKM. The CDR3 coding sequence is TGTGCCAGCAGTTTATTGAGGGGGACAGAGGGACATTTT. Its translation: CASSLLRGTEGHF.

This clone occurred once. The chain recombines TRBV28 with TRBJ2-3; perhaps TRBD2 as D (6 bases). The V gene's germline CDR1 is MDHEN and CDR2 SYDVKM. V gave up 6 bases and J gave up 3 bases, with 13 bases separating them. The CDR3 sequence is 14 residues long. CDR3 amino acids: CASSPAGMTDTQYF. CDR3 bases: TGTGCCAGCAGCCCGGCGGGGATGACAGATACGCAGTATTTT. The variable domain in full, completed from reference TRBV28 and TRBJ2-3, reads DVKVTQSSRYLVKRTGEKVFLECVQDMDHENMFWYRQDPGLGLRLIYFSYDVKMKEKGDIPEGYSVSREKKERFSLILESASTNQTSMYLCASSPAGMTDTQYFGPGTRLTVL.

The CDR3 DNA sequence: TGTGCCAGCAGCTTCGGGCCAGATACGCAGTATTTT. Its protein is CASSFGPDTQYF. The chain combines TRBV11-2 with TRBJ2-3; unclear D gene. The germline V gene encodes CDR1 SGHAT and CDR2 FQNNGV. The CDR3 is 12 residues long. The V end lost 3 bases, the J end lost 4 bases, and 5 bases lay between the germline ends.